This TCR beta chain is drawn from a study of T cell repertoires in cytomegalovirus infection. As for the study in general: The authors used CMV epitopes that were HLA-C-restricted (recently identified) and HLA-B-restricted (well studied). Matching HLA type and CMV infection were both indicated by public TCR beta signatures.

To note about this clonotype: The target antigen is unknown.

Germline CDR1 is LGHNA and CDR2 is YSLEER. This CDR3 spans 15 amino acids. The V and J ends lost 4 bases and 8 bases, in that order; junction bases with no gene match: 7. TCRdb redid the calling of the reads with MiXCR, one entry per CDR3 protein. The data show about 740,000 distinct CDR3 sequences, around 31% seen once. This specimen was cultured PBMCs, taken from culture after CMV antigen stimulation. This receptor was obtained from a human donor in good health (CMV status not recorded). Some clones in this sample may be carry-over from other donors' samples. This chain connects TRBV4-3 to TRBJ2-1; 11 bases map to TRBD2. CDR3 amino acids: CASSLGTSGVYEQFF. The CDR3 DNA is TGCGCCAGCAGCCTAGGGACTAGCGGAGTCTATGAGCAGTTCTTC.